This T cell receptor beta chain was profiled in a study of chemoradiotherapy in HPV16-positive cancers. Study-wide context: Candidate HPV-specific clones and shared TCR motifs came from two HPV16-positive patients. Study-level points and caveats: Candidate HPV-specific clones and E7-related TCR motifs grew in tumor during treatment. Only a couple of HPV16-positive patients supplied the functional HPV-specificity definition.

This CDR3 has 14 residues. V was clipped by 6 bases and J by 5 bases, with 16 bases between them. CDR1 and CDR2 (germline): SEHNR, FQNEAQ (reference sequence). This clone was observed once. Its antigen is not identified. Repertoires were generated with immunoSEQ multiplex PCR, while TCRdb's copy carries only in-frame clones and drops some. Among some 70,000 clones listed, roughly 86% were seen once. The source is a human donor with HPV-associated anogenital cancer. The chain employs TRBV7-9 and TRBJ1-1; D might be TRBD1 (5 bases). The source was blood, collected from a patient who underwent chemoradiotherapy. The CDR3 DNA reads as TGTGCCAGCAGTTTTTCAGGGCAAATGACTGAAGCTTTCTTT. As protein: CASSFSGQMTEAFF.